The T cell receptor beta chain described here comes from a study of patients and donors after allogeneic stem cell transplantation. Germline lookup yields CDR1 MNHNS and CDR2 SASEGT. V lost 4 bases and J lost 6; bases outside the gene matches: 4. The CDR3 contains 15 residues. Each CDR3 protein is one row after TCRdb ran MiXCR on the RT-PCR reads. In the table there are about 230,000 distinct CDR3 sequences, 14% of which are singletons. The sequence was collected from a human donor who was either an allogeneic HSCT recipient or a stem cell or donor lymphocyte infusion donor (not recorded which). It is not recorded whose cells these are; they may come from a transplant donor. Sequencing used blood, either unsorted or a sorted T cell fraction (not recorded which). The chain joins TRBV6-1 to TRBJ2-1; 12 bases agree with TRBD2. CDR3 sequence: CASSGLAGAGNEQFF. In nucleotides, the CDR3 is TGTGCCAGCAGTGGACTAGCGGGAGCGGGCAATGAGCAGTTCTTC.